This T cell receptor beta chain was obtained from a study of T cell responses to AZD1222 COVID-19 vaccine. Study results and caveats: Just a handful of people given AZD1222 tested seropositive at baseline. Once two AZD1222 doses were given, Spike-specific TCR breadth and depth went up. Nearly half of spike-specific TCRs reportedly target variant regions that are unmutated in the B.1.351 and B.1.1.7 variants. Spike as a whole was targeted by vaccine-associated CD4 TCRs, dominant at 160-218 and 743-854.

Trimming cost V 4 bases and J 8 bases; bases outside gene matches: 5. The CDR3 totals 15 residues. Germline assignment: CDR1 SGHKS and CDR2 YYEKEE (reference sequence). Libraries were prepared by immunoSEQ multiplex PCR; TCRdb keeps only in-frame clonotypes and omits some of them. The sample has tens of thousands of clones; about 78% are singletons. About this clone itself: Its antigen is currently unknown.

This clonotype was sampled from an adult in good health. The sequences come from peripheral blood, collected on day 0 of AZD1222 vaccination. V is TRBV5-5 and J is TRBJ1-6; 11 bases are shared with TRBD1. The CDR3 is CASSEGTGGYSPLHF. Written as DNA, the CDR3 is TGTGCCAGCAGCGAGGGGACAGGGGGTTATTCACCCCTCCACTTT.